This TCR beta chain was sequenced in a study of beta chain features in type 1 diabetes. Points from the study as a whole: For cells with high TCR expression, cDNA sequencing could yield over-representation. Moderate but significant shortening of TCRB CDR3s was recorded in all four CD4+ subsets from Type 1 diabetes patients. Among patients, naive, central memory and Treg TCRB repertoires appeared more similar than among healthy donors. It was possible that PCR favored shorter templates, equally so in patients and controls.

Worth noting for this clone: Its antigen is unknown.

This CDR3 contains 15 residues. The germline V gene encodes CDR1 SGHTA and CDR2 FQGNSA. V lost 5 bases and J 5 bases, leaving 16 bases between the germline ends. Expressed TCRB transcripts were sequenced because the entire RNA isolate underwent reverse transcription. The data were produced by immunoSEQ multiplex PCR, yet TCRdb's version contains in-frame clones alone and is incomplete. The sample shows just over 600,000 clones, around 15% of them seen only once. The sequencing input was naive CD4+ T cells from blood. The TCR originated in a man between 18 and 29 years old in good health. V and J are TRBV7-2 and TRBJ2-1; D not certain. CDR3 loop: CASSDALMTNNEQFF. As DNA, the CDR3 is TGTGCCAGCAGCGACGCCCTTATGACCAACAATGAGCAGTTCTTC.